The T cell receptor beta chain under discussion was sequenced for a study of CXCR3-negative and CXCR3-positive naive CD8 T cells (dated by TCRdb to 2018 to 2020). Looking at the study overall: Some 150 million TRB reads were obtained in total, roughly 1.5 +/- 0.3 million reads per library. For the TRBV-TRBJ cluster analysis, the naive subsets came from roughly 5 donors, while the memory cells came from 3 donors. Data from some twelve donors, pooled across two independent experiments, went into the diversity and physicochemical repertoire analyses. Overall study results and their limits: Freshly isolated PBMCs were used for most assays because CXCR3 expression went down partially after cryopreservation. Because surface CD5, which is linked to self-reactivity in mice, was comparable between the naive subsets, TCR interaction strength was also inferred from TRB CDR3 physicochemical properties. TRB CDR3s from CXCR3-positive naive cells showed higher hydrophobicity (lower Kidera factor 4), lower energy, and higher strength and volume indices than CXCR3-negative naive cells. Comparably high repertoire diversity was found in both naive subsets, whereas much lower repertoire diversity was found in memory CD8+ T cells. TRBV-TRBJ usage was similar between naive CXCR3-negative and CXCR3-positive cells from the same donor, while memory cells showed distinct patterns.

For each CD8+ T cell subset, flow sorting was done in triplicate, and 250,000 to 300,000 cells per subset went directly into RLT lysis buffer. Naive CD8+ T cells were defined stringently as CD45RO-CCR7+CD27+CD95- to exclude memory contaminants. Peripheral blood mononuclear cells were isolated from buffy coats by standard density gradient centrifugation. Naive CXCR3-negative and CXCR3-positive CD8+ T cells were flow-sorted using a FACSAria III. Total RNA was extracted from sorted cells with an RNeasy Mini Kit. The listed sequencing device is NextSeq 550. The Human TCR Profiling Kit (MiLaboratory) was used to prepare UMI-labeled 5' RACE TRB cDNA libraries. The full amount of extracted RNA was used for cDNA synthesis, and the full amount of resulting cDNA was used for PCR amplification. Libraries were prepared in parallel with an identical number of PCR cycles. As for how the authors treated the data: About 50,000 +/- 10,000 unique UMI-labeled TRB cDNA molecules per library were extracted with MIGEC and MiXCR, with at least two reads per UMI required. An average of around 40,000 +/- 10,000 functional in-frame TRB CDR3 nucleotide clonotypes without stop codons was found per library. After each sample was downsampled to 5000 UMI-labeled TRB molecules, VDJtools was used to calculate diversity metrics such as normalized Shannon-Wiener and Chao1. VDJtools was used to calculate clonotype-size-weighted physicochemical properties of the central five CDR3 residues, namely interaction energy, strength, volume and Kidera factor 4. The reads went through TCRdb reprocessing, and each CDR3 protein sequence gets one entry with no DNA. These V and J calls derive from TCRdb rather than the authors' analysis. The sample has roughly 140,000 distinct CDR3 sequences on record. The top ten hold approximately 0.27% of the sample.

In the case of this clonotype: Which antigen it targets is not known.

Taken from the germline V gene, the CDR1 and CDR2 loops are MDHEN and SYDVKM. From its cysteine to its phenylalanine, the CDR3 spans 15 amino acids. DNA is not recorded here. This TCR came from a human donor in good health. Some clones in this sample may be carry-over from other donors' samples. The sequenced sample consisted of naive CXCR3+ CD8+ T cells from blood. The sample's cell subset or site label is to be understood as: CD45RO-CCR7+CD27+CD95- naive CD8+ T cells expressing CXCR3 (TNR3+). The chain is encoded by TRBV28 joined to TRBJ2-7. The CDR3 reads CASSSSGGGSYEQYF.